This T cell receptor beta chain derives from a study of blood T cell repertoires in COVID-19. Study-level information: The United States, Italy and Spain provided the acute and convalescent COVID-19 samples. PBMCs, B-cell-depleted T cells, or T cells were the source of the cDNA or gDNA that made up the material.

Only in-frame clones appear in the TCRdb table, and some are missing; sequencing was by immunoSEQ multiplex PCR. The sample consists of fewer than 350,000 clones, 75% to 90% of them appearing once. Each participant's cohort was designated according to participant-reported clinical history. The CDR3 is 13 residues long. Germline CDR1 and CDR2: SGHNT and YYREEE (reference sequence). V was trimmed by 4 bases and J by 2 bases, leaving 8 bases between them. V usage is TRBV5-4 and J usage is TRBJ2-3; D uncertain. Sequenced sample: PBMCs or T cells enriched from blood (not recorded which). This clonotype was sampled from a young man who had recovered from COVID-19. CDR3 DNA: TGTGCCAGCAGCCGTCTGGCCACAGATACGCAGTATTTT. It encodes CASSRLATDTQYF.